Ten or more counts support the clone carrying this T cell receptor (beta chain). Its antigen remains unknown. The CDR3 runs to 14 residues. Trimming pared 5 bases from V and 7 bases from J, leaving 15 bases between. CDR1 and CDR2 from the germline V gene are SGHTA and FQGNSA. During construction of the library, unique molecular identifiers were attached to individual cDNA molecules for quantitative, reproducible TCR counting. How the authors handled the data: Sequenced samples showed a median of around 93,000 TCRs each, with counts running from about 20,000 to 690,000. TCRdb reanalysed the RACE reads using MiXCR and keeps one entry per CDR3 protein. For this entry, the V and J calls and clone size follow TCRdb and not the study's own pipeline. The table lists 75,000 to 100,000 distinct CDR3 sequences, approximately 8.2% of them singletons. Stated time point: healthy volunteer bleed at 2 weeks. Unfractionated whole blood yielded total RNA.

This specimen comes from a study of human T cells and chemical hapten exposure. Across the whole study: The study traced per-sample TCR yield variation mainly to small differences in pooled library volumes. Findings and caveats of the study: The number of TCRs above 1 in 1000 frequency did not change after DPC sensitization.

The V call is TRBV7-2, the J call TRBJ1-5, with D tentatively TRBD1 (6 bases). Sequencing used whole blood. The TCR originated in a female donor in good health. Some clones in this sample may be carry-over from other donors' samples. The CDR3 sequence: CASSRQQGGQPQHF. In nucleotides, the CDR3 is TGTGCCAGCAGCCGTCAACAGGGAGGACAGCCCCAGCATTTT.